The present entry profiles one T cell receptor beta chain with its context. A single record per CDR3 protein comes from TCRdb applying MiXCR to the reads. The sample consists of approximately 700,000 distinct CDR3 sequences, roughly 36% of them appearing once. Germline V gives CDR1 SGHDN, CDR2 FVKESK. Trimming removed 3 bases at V and 3 bases at J, with 9 bases between. The CDR3 runs to 13 residues. This entry is derived from a study of T cell repertoires in cytomegalovirus infection. This rearrangement joins TRBV14 to TRBJ2-7; weak D call: TRBD2 (5 bases). The TCR sequence derives from a human donor in good health (CMV status not recorded). Some clones in this sample may be carry-over from other donors' samples. The sequencing sample was made of PBMCs. CDR3 protein: CASSHDSVYEQYF. Here the CDR3 DNA reads TGTGCCAGCAGCCATGATAGCGTCTACGAGCAGTACTTC.